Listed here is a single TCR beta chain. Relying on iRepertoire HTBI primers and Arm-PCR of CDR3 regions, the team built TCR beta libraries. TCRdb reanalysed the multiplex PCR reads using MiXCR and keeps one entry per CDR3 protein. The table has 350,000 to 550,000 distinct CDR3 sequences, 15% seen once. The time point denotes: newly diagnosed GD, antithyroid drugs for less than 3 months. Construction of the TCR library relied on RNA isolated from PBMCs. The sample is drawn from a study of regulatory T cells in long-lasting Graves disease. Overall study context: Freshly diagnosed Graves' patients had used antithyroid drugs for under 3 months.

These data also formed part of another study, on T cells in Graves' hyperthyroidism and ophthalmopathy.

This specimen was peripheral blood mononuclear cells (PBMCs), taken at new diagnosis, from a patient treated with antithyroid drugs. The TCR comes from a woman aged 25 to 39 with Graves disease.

The CDR3 DNA follows: TGTGCCAGCAGTGACACCGGGACAAGCCAAGAGACCCAGTACTTC. Translating gives CASSDTGTSQETQYF. The chain has TRBV6-1 and TRBJ2-5, with a weak D call TRBD1 (6 bases). Germline V gives CDR1 MNHNS, CDR2 SASEGT. The V and J ends lost 3 bases and 1 base respectively, with 12 bases between them. The CDR3 spans 15 residues.